The present T cell receptor beta chain was sequenced within a study of CD8 T cells in ankylosing spondylitis. TCRdb recomputed calls from the 5' RACE reads with MiXCR, one row per CDR3 protein. The sample has under 250,000 distinct CDR3 sequences; 32% are singletons. Germline-derived CDR1 and CDR2 are SQVTM and ANQGSEA. V gave up 4 bases and J gave up 0 bases, with 7 bases separating them. The CDR3 is 12 amino acids. This chain connects TRBV29-1 to TRBJ2-7; D unclear. Sequenced material: blood, either unsorted or a sorted T cell fraction (not recorded which). The clonotype comes from a male donor with ankylosing spondylitis or in good health (not recorded which). CDR3 sequence (DNA): TGCAGCGTTGGTAAGGCCTCCTACGAGCAGTACTTC. It translates to CSVGKASYEQYF.